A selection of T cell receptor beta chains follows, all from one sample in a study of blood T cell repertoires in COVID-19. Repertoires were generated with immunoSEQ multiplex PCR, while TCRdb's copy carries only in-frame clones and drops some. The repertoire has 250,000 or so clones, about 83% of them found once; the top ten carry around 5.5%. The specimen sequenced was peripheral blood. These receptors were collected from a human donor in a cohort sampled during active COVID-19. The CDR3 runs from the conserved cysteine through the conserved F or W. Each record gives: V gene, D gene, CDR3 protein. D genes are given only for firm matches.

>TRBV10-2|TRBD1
CASKPGQGNYEQYF
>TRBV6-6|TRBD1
CATQGDRGRLEQYF
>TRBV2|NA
CASIGGAATEAFF
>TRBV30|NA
CAWSSGGTEAFF
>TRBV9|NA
CASSVTSTNEKLFF
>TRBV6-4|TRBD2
CASSVLAGGRDTQYF
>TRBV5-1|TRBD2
CASSFSGRNTGELFF
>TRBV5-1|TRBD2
CASSLWSGDNEQFF
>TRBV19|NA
CASRTTTNEQFF
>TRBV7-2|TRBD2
CASSLRLAGVEYEQYF
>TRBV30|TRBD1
CAWSWGTGSYEQYF
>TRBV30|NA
CAWSGHSNQPQHF
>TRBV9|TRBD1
CASSPKGQGSIGELFF
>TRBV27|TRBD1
CASSSPGQSYEQYF
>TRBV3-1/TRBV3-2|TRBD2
CASSQAGGAHEQFF
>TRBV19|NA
CASSIGVSSGNTIYF
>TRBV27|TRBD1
CASSFLGQSNEKLFF
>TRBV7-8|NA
CASSLAQGGNEKLFF
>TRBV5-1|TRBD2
CASSLTSGGTDTQYF
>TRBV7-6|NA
CASSLGQAAEKLFF